Listed below are T cell receptor beta chains from one sample, sequenced in a study of CD8 T cells in ankylosing spondylitis. Via MiXCR, TCRdb re-called the 5' RACE reads, giving one row per CDR3 protein. Among around 300,000 distinct CDR3 sequences, roughly 12% were seen once, and the ten largest hold around 10%. The sample taken for sequencing was blood, either unsorted or a sorted T cell fraction (not recorded which). These receptors all come from a female donor with ankylosing spondylitis or in good health (not recorded which). CDR3s leave out the opening cysteine and the closing phenylalanine or tryptophan. Clone size is not always given. Where it is, it says once, few, many or a class for expanded clones.

TRBV20-1	NA	TRBJ2-3	SASFVSSGGLTDTQY
TRBV7-2	few	TRBJ2-7	ASSSPQQTGGGEQY
TRBV6-5	many	TRBJ2-7	ASSYSVGASYEQY
TRBV6-6	many	TRBJ2-7	ASSSHSGLEQY
TRBV24-1	few	TRBJ2-7	ATSDPGQGDEQY
TRBV18	few	TRBJ1-1	ASSPPAVNTEAF
TRBV20-1	many	TRBJ1-6	SAGDISYNSPLH
TRBV30	NA	TRBJ1-1	AWSQPLRTEAF
TRBV7-8	few	TRBJ1-4	ASSLEVATNEKLF
TRBV20-1	NA	TRBJ1-2	SANGRGGYT
TRBV13	many	TRBJ2-3	ASSPSDLSFTDTQY
TRBV6-1	many	TRBJ1-2	ASIIVGRDGYT
TRBV7-2	many	TRBJ2-1	ASSSQGVSYNEQF